These 32 T cell receptor beta chains were all obtained from the same sample, sequenced in a study of T-cell reconstitution after alpha-beta-depleted transplantation in children. Unique molecular identifiers tagged the TCRbeta library. TCRdb called the PCR reads again in MiXCR, with one record for every CDR3 protein. The sample yields 150,000 to 250,000 distinct CDR3 sequences, 5.5% to 7% seen once. This sample comprised PBMCs, obtained before TCRalphabeta/CD19-depleted stem cell transplant. These receptors came from a girl less than two years old with combined immunodeficiency, due to receive a stem cell transplant.

Many counts were recorded for this clonotype. This chain uses TRBV20-1 with TRBJ2-5, with D possibly TRBD2 on 6 matching bases. Germline CDR1 reads DFQATT; CDR2 reads SNEGSKA (reference sequence). Trimming left V 6 bases short and J 2 bases short, with 10 bases between. This CDR3 region has 12 residues. The CDR3 DNA sequence: TGCAGTGCGTGGGACTCTCAAGAGACCCAGTACTTC. Protein sequence: CSAWDSQETQYF.

The sample holds a few counts of this clonotype. The chain joins TRBV7-2 to TRBJ2-7; D is possibly TRBD1 or TRBD2 (5 bases each). The CDR3 totals 16 residues. V was trimmed by 3 bases and J by 0 bases, leaving 15 bases between them. Germline-derived CDR1 and CDR2 are SGHTA and FQGNSA. This CDR3 reads CASSFIPGPSSYEQYF. As DNA, the CDR3 is TGTGCCAGCAGCTTCATCCCGGGACCGTCCTCCTACGAGCAGTACTTC.

Many counts were recorded for this clonotype. The chain uses TRBV12-3 or TRBV12-4 and TRBJ1-2, with 9 positions matching TRBD1. CDR3 length: 17 residues. V lost 5 bases, J lost 7 bases, and 17 bases stayed unmatched. The CDR3 nucleotides read TGTGCCAGCAGTCCTTGGGGGCCACCGACAGGGGGTGGTGGCTACACCTTC. Protein: CASSPWGPPTGGGGYTF.

About this clonotype: A much larger clone lies one base from this, so it may be a read error. This rearrangement joins TRBV2 to TRBJ2-7; 11 bases are shared with TRBD2. The germline gives CDR1 SNHLY, CDR2 FYNNEI. The V segment lost 8 bases and the J segment 4 bases; nucleotides outside the gene matches: 16. The CDR3 length is 17 residues. This chain's CDR3 is CASCGGTSGGRAYEQYF. CDR3 coding DNA: TGTGCCAGCTGCGGAGGGACTAGCGGAGGTAGGGCTTACGAGCAGTACTTC.

The table lists this clonotype with a few counts. The chain recombines TRBV12-3 or TRBV12-4 with TRBJ1-2; D not certain. The V gene lost 3 bases and the J gene lost 6 bases, with 23 bases spanning the gap. This CDR3 is built from 17 residues. Here the CDR3 DNA reads TGTGCCAGCAGTTTGGGAATGGAAGTGTTCGTGGGCCATGGCTACACCTTC. This sequence encodes CASSLGMEVFVGHGYTF.

This clonotype was recorded many times. The chain employs TRBV12-3 or TRBV12-4 and TRBJ2-7; 10 bases map to TRBD2. This CDR3 has 14 amino acids. V lost 2 bases, J lost 2 bases, and 0 bases stayed unmatched. This CDR3 is CASSLLAGAYEQYF. In DNA, the CDR3 is TGTGCCAGCAGTTTACTAGCGGGGGCCTACGAGCAGTACTTC.

This clonotype showed up many times. The J gene is TRBJ2-1, the V gene TRBV20-1; possible D gene TRBD2, 5 bases. Germline V lookup: CDR1 DFQATT, CDR2 SNEGSKA (reference sequence). V lost 5 bases and J lost 2, with 19 bases in between. The CDR3 sequence is 16 residues long. The CDR3 loop is CSAFRLLAIAYNEQFF. Written as DNA, the CDR3 is TGCAGTGCTTTCCGCCTCCTAGCTATCGCCTACAATGAGCAGTTCTTC.

In this sample, this clonotype turned up many times. The chain is built from TRBV5-8 and TRBJ2-2; no clear D. The V gene lost 2 bases and the J gene lost 5 bases, with 10 bases spanning the gap. The CDR3 is made up of 14 amino acids. The germline V gene encodes CDR1 SGHTS and CDR2 YDEGEE. CDR3 nucleotide sequence: TGTGCCAGCAGCTTATGGGCGGTGACCGGGGAGCTGTTTTTT. This sequence encodes CASSLWAVTGELFF.

This clonotype has ten or more counts. The chain couples TRBV2 to TRBJ1-4; tentative D call: TRBD1 (6 bases). V was pared by 8 bases and J by 11 bases, with 18 bases between. CDR3 length: 13 residues. CDR1 is SNHLY and CDR2 is FYNNEI in the germline V gene. This chain's CDR3 is CASSNRVGEKLFF. CDR3 DNA sequence: TGTGCCAGCTCGAACAGGGTGGGGGAGAAACTGTTTTTT.

This clonotype showed up many times. The chain has TRBV6-5 and TRBJ2-7; possibly TRBD2 for D (6 bases). Germline V gene lookup returns CDR1 MNHEY and CDR2 SVGAGI. Trimming left V 2 bases short and J 5 bases short, with 16 bases between. This CDR3 spans 15 amino acids. In nucleotides, the CDR3 is TGTGCCAGCAGTTACCGAGGGACTTCTGGCAACGAGCAGTACTTC. Residues: CASSYRGTSGNEQYF.

This clonotype was observed many times. V and J are TRBV5-1 and TRBJ2-7; 9 nucleotides agree with TRBD2. The CDR3 consists of 14 residues. Germline CDR1 is SGHRS and CDR2 is YFSETQ. Germline trimming cut 4 bases from V and 0 bases from J; bases unmatched to any gene: 2. The CDR3 loop reads CASSQTSGSYEQYF. CDR3 sequence (DNA): TGCGCCAGCAGCCAGACTAGCGGCTCCTACGAGCAGTACTTC.

This clonotype showed up many times. The chain uses TRBV20-1 and TRBJ2-7; 8 positions agree with TRBD1. Germline V lookup: CDR1 DFQATT, CDR2 SNEGSKA (reference sequence). This CDR3 contains 12 residues. V gave up 4 bases and J gave up 4 bases; unmatched junction bases: 3. CDR3 region: CSATGGGYEQYF. In DNA form, the CDR3 reads TGCAGTGCTACAGGGGGCGGGTACGAGCAGTACTTC.

In its sample, this clonotype was seen many times. The junction departs from the called germline gene at one end, perhaps through a read error. The chain has TRBV29-1 and TRBJ1-1, with TRBD1 identical over 9 bases. The CDR3 covers 14 residues. CDR1 SQVTM and CDR2 ANQGSEA come from the germline V gene. The CDR3 DNA sequence: TGCAGCGTTGAACGGACAGGGGTGAAAACTGAAGCTTTCTTT. It is translated as CSVERTGVKTEAFF.

This clonotype occurred many times. J is TRBJ2-2 and V is TRBV7-6, with a weak D call TRBD2 (5 bases). The CDR3 runs to 16 residues. From germline, CDR1 is SGHVS and CDR2 FNYEAQ. Deletions cut 3 bases from V and 5 bases from J, with 16 bases between. Here the CDR3 reads CASSFSSGRLTGELFF. Written as DNA, the CDR3 is TGTGCCAGCAGCTTCTCTTCGGGTCGACTAACCGGGGAGCTGTTTTTT. Filled out from reference TRBV7-6 and TRBJ2-2, the complete variable domain reads GAGVSQSPRYKVTKRGQDVALRCDPISGHVSLYWYRQALGQGPEFLTYFNYEAQQDKSGLPNDRFSAERPEGSISTLTIQRTEQRDSAMYRCASSFSSGRLTGELFFGEGSRLTVL.

This clonotype was found many times. The chain carries TRBV7-2 and TRBJ2-7; TRBD2 agrees at 7 bases. The CDR3 covers 15 residues. V was pared by 3 bases and J by 5 bases, with 10 bases of the junction left unmatched. CDR1 SGHTA and CDR2 FQGNSA come from the germline V gene. CDR3 DNA sequence: TGTGCCAGCAGCTTTCGGCGGACTAGTTTGAACGAGCAGTACTTC. Translating gives CASSFRRTSLNEQYF.

This clonotype has a count of ten or more. This chain connects TRBV4-1 to TRBJ1-5; D is perhaps TRBD1 (5 bases). The V end was cut by 2 bases, the J end by 5 bases, with 19 bases between. Germline loops: CDR1 MGHRA, CDR2 YSYEKL. This CDR3 is built from 17 residues. The CDR3 sequence: CASSQSIRQGRHQPQHF. DNA for the CDR3: TGCGCCAGCAGCCAATCTATTAGGCAGGGTCGACATCAGCCCCAGCATTTT.

The CDR3 DNA reads as TGCGCCAGCAGCTTGGATAGCGGGCCCTCCTACGAGCAGTACTTC. This codes for CASSLDSGPSYEQYF. The rearrangement joins TRBV5-1 to TRBJ2-7; TRBD2 matches at 7 bases. The length of the CDR3 is 15 residues. Germline V gene data show CDR1 as SGHRS and CDR2 as YFSETQ. The trim removed 0 bases at V and 0 bases at J, leaving 3 bases unmatched.

This clonotype was observed many times. V usage is TRBV20-1 and J usage is TRBJ2-1; D perhaps matches TRBD2 (6 bases). The germline V and J ends were trimmed by 5 bases and 7 bases, with 18 bases remaining between them. This CDR3 region has 14 residues. Germline CDR1 reads DFQATT; CDR2 reads SNEGSKA (reference sequence). CDR3: CSAEPGLLLNEQFF. CDR3 DNA: TGCAGTGCTGAACCGGGACTCCTATTAAATGAGCAGTTCTTC.

The V and J genes are TRBV12-3 or TRBV12-4 and TRBJ2-1; no definite D call. Trimming left V 6 bases short and J 8 bases short, with 17 bases between. The CDR3 has 14 residues. CDR3 region: CASSPLVVGYEQFF. The CDR3 DNA reads as TGTGCCAGCAGCCCCCTGGTGGTAGGCTATGAGCAGTTCTTC.

In its sample, this clonotype was seen many times. V usage is TRBV7-6 and J usage is TRBJ2-7, with D perhaps being TRBD1 or TRBD2 (5 bases each). V shed 2 bases and J shed 4 bases, with 15 bases lying between them. The CDR3 sequence is 15 residues long. Looked up from germline, CDR1 is SGHVS and CDR2 is FNYEAQ. As DNA, the CDR3 is TGTGCCAGCAGCTTACGCGAAGGGGAGAAATACGAGCAGTACTTC. It is translated as CASSLREGEKYEQYF.

The chain combines TRBV4-3 with TRBJ1-1; perhaps TRBD1 as D (5 bases). V was clipped by 1 base and J by 7 bases, with 13 bases between them. This CDR3 region has 14 residues. Germline values: CDR1 LGHNA, CDR2 YSLEER. CDR3 loop: CASSQGPEGHEAFF. DNA of the CDR3: TGCGCCAGCAGCCAAGGCCCGGAGGGGCATGAAGCTTTCTTT.

In its sample, this clonotype was seen many times. A junction end diverges from the germline sequence, so it may reflect a read error. The CDR3 DNA is TGTGCTAGCAGCTTGACGACAGGGCCGGCTGAAAAACTGTTTTTT. Its translation: CASSLTTGPAEKLFF. This chain joins TRBV7-7 and TRBJ1-4; TRBD1 matches 7 bases. This CDR3 contains 15 residues. Germline CDR1 reads SSHAT; CDR2 reads FNYEAQ (reference sequence).

This clonotype appeared many times. Here the CDR3 DNA reads TGCAGTGCTATGGGGACTGAGGGACGGCTCTATGGCTACACCTTC. Protein: CSAMGTEGRLYGYTF. The chain has TRBV20-1 and TRBJ1-2; tentative D call: TRBD1 (5 bases). V lost 4 bases, J lost 4 bases, and 19 bases lay in between. Germline V gene sequence: CDR1 DFQATT, CDR2 SNEGSKA (reference sequence). This CDR3 region has 15 residues.

Only a few counts were recorded for this clonotype. V usage is TRBV27 and J usage is TRBJ2-5; the match to TRBD2 covers 11 bases. Germline trimming cut 1 base from V and 4 bases from J; bases unmatched to any gene: 11. This CDR3 has 18 residues. Germline V gives CDR1 MNHEY, CDR2 SMNVEV (reference sequence). The CDR3 DNA is TGTGCCAGCAGTTTATTGGTAGGGGGTAGCGGGGGGGCAGAGACCCAGTACTTC. It specifies CASSLLVGGSGGAETQYF.

This clonotype was seen at least ten times. DNA for the CDR3: TGTGCCAGCAGTTACGCGACAGGGGTGGAAAAACTGTTTTTT. Translated: CASSYATGVEKLFF. The rearrangement links TRBV6-5 to TRBJ1-4; TRBD1 agrees at 8 bases. Germline loops: CDR1 MNHEY, CDR2 SVGAGI. V was clipped by 2 bases and J by 8 bases; unmatched bases: 4. The CDR3 is made up of 14 amino acids.

This clonotype was observed at least ten times. The chain employs TRBV6-1 and TRBJ1-5; D remains unclear. The CDR3 extends over 13 amino acids. Trimming shortened V by 8 bases and J by 4 bases, and 12 bases separated the two germline ends. Germline loops: CDR1 MNHNS, CDR2 SASEGT. CDR3 DNA: TGTGCCAGCGGTAAGACTCGGAATCAGCCCCAGCATTTT. Its protein product is CASGKTRNQPQHF.

The chain uses TRBV6-5 and TRBJ2-7, with TRBD2 as a possible D gene (6 bases). The CDR3 has 14 residues. CDR1 and CDR2 (germline): MNHEY, SVGAGI. Trimming took off 0 bases at V and 5 bases at J, with 11 bases between the two ends. The CDR3 sequence is CASSYSLVADEQYF. The CDR3 coding sequence is TGTGCCAGCAGTTACTCCCTGGTAGCGGACGAGCAGTACTTC.

The table lists this clonotype with many counts. This chain links TRBV12-3 or TRBV12-4 with TRBJ2-7, with no clear D. The CDR3 covers 13 residues. Trimming shortened V by 4 bases and J by 0 bases, and 7 bases separated the two germline ends. For the CDR3, the DNA is TGTGCCAGCAGTTACGAAAGCTCCTACGAGCAGTACTTC. Its translation is CASSYESSYEQYF.

This clonotype was observed a handful of times. The V gene is TRBV20-1, the J gene TRBJ1-1; D not resolved. This CDR3 contains 12 residues. V was clipped by 6 bases and J by 1 base, with 9 bases between them. Per the germline V gene, CDR1 is DFQATT and CDR2 is SNEGSKA (reference sequence). CDR3 bases: TGCAGTGCGGAAGGAGGGAACACTGAAGCTTTCTTT. It encodes CSAEGGNTEAFF.

The chain has TRBV5-5 and TRBJ2-7; possible D gene TRBD1, 5 bases. Germline V gives CDR1 SGHKS, CDR2 YYEKEE (reference sequence). This CDR3 comprises 16 residues. V lost 0 bases and J 3 bases, leaving 16 bases between the germline ends. CDR3 in amino acids: CASSLADMGRDYEQYF. The CDR3 DNA follows: TGTGCCAGCAGCTTGGCCGATATGGGCAGGGACTACGAGCAGTACTTC.

This clonotype has more than one count but fewer than ten. This sequence joins TRBV7-2 and TRBJ2-1, with TRBD2 identical over 8 bases. The germline gives CDR1 SGHTA, CDR2 FQGNSA. With 5 bases clipped from V and 4 bases from J, the junction kept 16 bases outside the gene matches. This CDR3 comprises 18 residues. Here the CDR3 DNA reads TGTGCCAGCAGCCCCGGGGGTGCGGGGGGCCGACGTTACAATGAGCAGTTCTTC. Protein sequence: CASSPGGAGGRRYNEQFF.

There are many counts of this clonotype. The genes are TRBV30 and TRBJ2-2, with 10 positions matching TRBD1. Germline assignment: CDR1 GTSNPN and CDR2 SVGIG (reference sequence). After removal of 3 bases from V and 5 bases from J, the junction contained 9 bases not matched to a gene. The CDR3 loop spans 16 amino acids. CDR3 sequence reads: CAWSETGGVRTGELFF. CDR3 nucleotide sequence: TGTGCCTGGAGCGAGACAGGGGGCGTACGGACCGGGGAGCTGTTTTTT.